This T cell receptor (beta chain) was sequenced during a study of early T cells in non-severe SARS-CoV-2 infection (TCRdb year 2021). At the level of the whole study: Because TCR sequencing relied on bulk RNA taken from unsorted whole blood, pairing of alpha and beta chains was not possible.

The library was obtained by 5' RACE. The reads were generated on a NextSeq 500. Unique molecular identifiers were attached to individual cDNA molecules in the TCR library protocol so that sequencing error and PCR bias could be corrected. TCR alpha and beta chains were both sequenced, and the abundances of alpha and beta sequences in each sample were closely correlated with each other. Under the source paper's analysis protocol: V gene, J gene and CDR3 annotation of TCR sequences was performed with Decombinator V4. Expanded TCRs were defined as changing significantly between any two time points under a Poisson model with p below 0.0001. Abundances of TCRs were expressed as counts per million after normalisation to the total number of TCRs sequenced in each sample. TRAV1-2 paired with TRAJ12, TRAJ20 or TRAJ33 defined MAIT TCRs, while TRAV10 paired with TRAJ18 defined iNKT TCRs. VDJdb, accessed 1 November 2021, was searched for CMV, EBV and SARS-CoV-2 annotated TCRs, with TCRs annotated for multiple antigens excluded. TCRdb reprocessed the public reads (quality trimming at Q25 with fastp, clone calling with MiXCR) and kept in-frame beta chains. For every CDR3 protein sequence, its rows merge into one entry that carries the most common genes and DNA. TCRdb, not the original authors, processed these V and J calls. The sample records 55,000 or so distinct CDR3 sequences, around 13% of which are singletons. The biggest ten clones account for more than 1.1% of the sample.

The CDR3 numbers 13 residues from cysteine through phenylalanine. The CDR3 DNA has 39 bases and is translated from base 1. Between the V and J ends, shortened by 1 base and 13 bases respectively, the junction contains 17 bases. The germline V gene (reference sequence) supplies CDR1 DFQATT and CDR2 SNEGSKA. This clonotype was found many times. Its antigen target is currently unknown. Per-nucleotide qualities are absent, and no much larger clonotype sits a single base away. Overall results and qualifications from the work: VDJdb matching was skewed toward anti-spike CD8 responses, so virus-specific expansions were likely underestimated and private and CD4 specificities were missed.

The study was a case-control design nested within a healthcare worker cohort in London, UK, with weekly nasopharyngeal swab PCR tests and blood sampling. Between 23 and 31 March 2020, the week of the UK lockdown, healthcare workers were enrolled and then followed up weekly for as long as 16 weeks. The TCR comes from an adult who was a healthcare worker with PCR-confirmed SARS-CoV-2 infection or an uninfected control (not recorded which). The specimen was whole blood. The chain is assembled from TRBV20-1 and TRBJ2-1; the best D guess is TRBD2, with 5 bases matching. CDR3 protein: CSARVNMGAGQFF. Read as DNA, the sequence is TGCAGTGCTAGAGTAAACATGGGCGCGGGCCAGTTCTTC.